There are many counts of the clone carrying this T cell receptor (beta chain). Its specificity is not known. Template material for amplifying TCR beta CDR3 regions consisted of RNA transcripts. RT-PCR in the first round (using the HTBI primer set) targeted the TCR CDR3. TCRdb re-called the multiplex PCR reads with MiXCR, one entry per CDR3 protein. The sample has some 300,000 distinct CDR3 sequences; 15% to 20% are singletons. V was shortened by 2 bases and J by 3 bases, with 16 bases between the two germline ends. Germline CDR1 reads SEHNR; CDR2 reads FQNEAQ (reference sequence). The length of the CDR3 is 17 residues. The data were obtained in a study of T cells in Graves' hyperthyroidism and ophthalmopathy. Study-wide findings and caveats: Ophthalmopathy and stable hyperthyroidism were separated by a 13 V-J model. Within blood appeared most thyroid clonotypes that had expanded above 0.001.

The TCR comes from a man aged 45-65 years with Graves' ophthalmopathy. What was sequenced was blood. The V gene is TRBV7-9, the J gene TRBJ1-4; D gene ambiguous. The chain's CDR3 is CASSLLNLEVANEKLFF. CDR3 coding DNA: TGTGCCAGCAGCTTATTGAATTTGGAGGTGGCTAATGAAAAACTGTTTTTT.